This T cell receptor (beta chain) stems from a study of OX40 agonist ivuxolimab in advanced cancers. Study-wide context: Patients were dosed with the agonistic anti-OX40 (CD134) antibody ivuxolimab.

V gave up 6 bases and J gave up 1 base, with 13 bases separating them. CDR1 MNHEY and CDR2 SMNVEV come from the germline V gene (reference sequence). The CDR3 totals 15 residues. This clone showed up just a few times. This table comes from immunoSEQ multiplex PCR, and its TCRdb copy is limited to in-frame clones, with some not included. The sample holds approximately 45,000 clones, around 87% seen once. Here the sequenced sample was CD4+ or CD8+ T cells sorted from blood, taken in a trial of the OX40 agonist ivuxolimab. The receptor's source is an adult with an advanced solid tumor such as melanoma, head and neck, liver or kidney cancer. The chain employs TRBV27 and TRBJ1-5; D not resolved. The CDR3 DNA reads TGTGCCAGCAGCCGTGTAGCACTGAGCAATCAGCCCCAGCATTTT. Amino acids: CASSRVALSNQPQHF.